What follows are 17 T cell receptor beta chains derived from one specimen sequenced in a study of blood T cells in healthy people across ages. A second PCR, run for roughly 7 to 12 cycles, used a sample-barcoded 5' primer plus a J-beta primer mix. MiXCR, run by TCRdb on the 5' RACE reads, gives a single entry per CDR3 protein. The table has some 930,000 distinct CDR3 sequences, 29% seen once. The data were also submitted as part of a second study, on T cells of mothers and their children.

The sequenced sample consisted of blood. The source of these receptors is a woman in her forties in good health.

Comment on this clonotype: One end of the junction fails to match germline, which may point to a read error. The chain couples TRBV7-2 to TRBJ1-5, with 7 nucleotides matching TRBD1. Germline V lookup: CDR1 SGHTA, CDR2 FQGNSA. CDR3 length: 14 residues. The CDR3: CVSSPGTANQPQHF. CDR3 nucleotides: TGTGTCAGCAGCCCAGGGACAGCTAATCAGCCCCAGCATTTT.

The rearrangement links TRBV10-3 to TRBJ1-2; no reliable D call. The CDR3 length is 16 residues. CDR1 and CDR2 (germline): ENHRY, SYGVKD. Trimming removed 3 bases from V and 8 bases from J, with 22 bases in between. DNA of the CDR3: TGTGCCATCAGTGAAGCAAATCGGGGTGGCGTCTGGGGCTACACCTTC. It codes for CAISEANRGGVWGYTF.

There are many counts of this clonotype. The chain is built from TRBV7-9 and TRBJ2-4, with D possibly matching TRBD2 (5 bases). Germline V gene data show CDR1 as SEHNR and CDR2 as FQNEAQ (reference sequence). CDR3 length: 16 amino acids. The V end lost 0 bases, the J end lost 0 bases, and 9 bases lay between the germline ends. CDR3 region: CASSLADSIAKNIQYF. CDR3 DNA: TGTGCCAGCAGCTTAGCGGACTCTATAGCCAAAAACATTCAGTACTTC.

CDR3 residues: CASSHERVAYEQYF. The CDR3 nucleotides read TGTGCCAGCAGCCATGAACGGGTTGCCTACGAGCAGTACTTC. The chain links TRBV14 to TRBJ2-4; unclear D gene. The end of the DNA is better explained by TRBJ2-7, so the J call may be wrong. Germline CDR1 SGHDN, CDR2 FVKESK. This CDR3 has 14 amino acids.

This rearrangement joins TRBV20-1 to TRBJ2-3, with 11 positions matching TRBD2. J was trimmed by 2 bases and V by 6 bases; bases with no gene match: 7. This CDR3 is built from 15 residues. Per germline, CDR1 DFQATT and CDR2 SNEGSKA (reference sequence). CDR3 in DNA: TGCAGTGCCACTTGGACTAGCGGGCTCACAGATACGCAGTATTTT. Translation gives CSATWTSGLTDTQYF.

This rearrangement joins TRBV5-1 to TRBJ1-6; TRBD1 agrees at 7 bases. The length of the CDR3 is 16 residues. Germline CDR1 and CDR2: SGHRS and YFSETQ. J was trimmed by 7 bases and V by 0 bases; bases with no gene match: 7. This CDR3 reads CASSLVGGQRNSPLHF. CDR3 DNA sequence: TGCGCCAGCAGCTTGGTGGGGGGACAGAGAAATTCACCCCTCCACTTT.

This clonotype occurred a few times. The J gene is TRBJ2-1, the V gene TRBV29-1; 8 bases match TRBD1. CDR3 length: 13 residues. V was pared by 7 bases and J by 7 bases, with 9 bases of the junction left unmatched. Germline assignment: CDR1 SQVTM and CDR2 ANQGSEA. CDR3: CSGGQGVRNEQFF. The CDR3 region has the DNA TGCAGCGGAGGACAGGGTGTGAGGAATGAGCAGTTCTTC.

Notes on this clonotype: An end of the junction does not agree with germline; a read error may underlie this. The V and J genes are TRBV6-1 and TRBJ2-1, with 13 bases identical to TRBD2. CDR3 length equals 15 residues. Germline loops: CDR1 MNHNS, CDR2 SASEGT. The DNA of the CDR3 is TGTGCCGGCAGTGAAGAACTAGCGGGGGGGCATGGGCAGTTCTTC. Encoded protein: CAGSEELAGGHGQFF.

This sequence joins TRBV7-2 and TRBJ2-7; 10 positions match TRBD2. Unmatched junction bases numbered 4, after V lost 0 bases and J lost 2 bases. The CDR3 contains 16 residues. From germline, CDR1 is SGHTA and CDR2 FQGNSA. CDR3 residues: CASSLAASGGAYEQYF. The CDR3 DNA follows: TGTGCCAGCAGCTTAGCGGCCAGCGGGGGGGCCTACGAGCAGTACTTC.

Worth noting for this clonotype: The junction shows a germline mismatch at one end, possibly a read error. V is TRBV14 and J is TRBJ2-1; D ambiguous. The CDR3 runs to 13 residues. CDR1 and CDR2 from the germline V gene are SGHDN and FVKESK. The CDR3 DNA reads as TGTGCCAGCGGCCAAGGAGCGATCAATGAGCAGTTCTTC. It codes for CASGQGAINEQFF.

This clonotype was picked up one time. V usage is TRBV11-2 and J usage is TRBJ2-1; D possibly matches TRBD1 or TRBD2 (5 bases each). The V gene lost 0 bases and the J gene lost 10 bases, with 16 bases spanning the gap. CDR1 and CDR2 (germline): SGHAT, FQNNGV. CDR3 length equals 15 residues. The CDR3, as DNA: TGTGCCAGCAGCTTAGAGGCACTCCCGGGGCAGGAGCAGTTCTTC. Protein: CASSLEALPGQEQFF.

This sequence joins TRBV20-1 and TRBJ1-2, with D perhaps TRBD1 (5 bases). Germline CDR1 reads DFQATT; CDR2 reads SNEGSKA (reference sequence). V was pared by 3 bases and J by 7 bases, with 12 bases between. The CDR3 is 12 amino acids. CDR3 in amino acids: CSASQAGVGYTF. The CDR3 DNA is TGCAGTGCTAGTCAGGCGGGGGTTGGCTACACCTTC.

This clonotype was counted many times. This chain uses TRBV28 with TRBJ2-7, with 11 bases matching TRBD2. The trim removed 2 bases at V and 7 bases at J, leaving 7 bases unmatched. The CDR3 has 15 amino acids. The V gene's germline CDR1 is MDHEN and CDR2 SYDVKM. The CDR3 region is CASSLHSGGAREQYF. The CDR3 DNA reads as TGTGCCAGCAGTTTACATAGCGGGGGGGCGCGAGAGCAGTACTTC.

CDR3 sequence reads: CASSTRQGFYEQYF. The CDR3 DNA is TGTGCCAGTAGTACCAGGCAGGGTTTCTACGAGCAGTACTTC. The chain has TRBV19 and TRBJ2-7, with D possibly being TRBD1 (5 bases). Germline loops: CDR1 LNHDA, CDR2 SQIVND (reference sequence). The CDR3 is 14 residues long. V lost 4 bases and J 3 bases, leaving 13 bases between the germline ends.

This clonotype was found many times. The J gene is TRBJ2-1, the V gene TRBV20-1, with 13 bases aligning to TRBD2. Germline V gene sequence: CDR1 DFQATT, CDR2 SNEGSKA (reference sequence). The CDR3 contains 16 residues. With 6 bases clipped from V and 1 base from J, the junction kept 6 bases outside the gene matches. The CDR3 sequence is CSALGLAGKSYNEQFF. DNA for the CDR3: TGCAGTGCCTTGGGACTAGCGGGAAAATCCTACAATGAGCAGTTCTTC.

This clonotype has only a few counts. The chain couples TRBV5-1 to TRBJ2-2, with 10 bases that match TRBD2. J gave up 0 bases and V 5 bases, and 1 base lay outside the gene matches. CDR1 and CDR2 (germline): SGHRS, YFSETQ. The CDR3 covers 15 residues. The CDR3, as DNA: TGCGCCAGCAGGGGACTAGCGACGAACACCGGGGAGCTGTTTTTT. It specifies CASRGLATNTGELFF.

The rearrangement joins TRBV14 to TRBJ2-7; TRBD1 aligns across 9 bases. The CDR3 spans 15 residues. V trimming: 3 bases; J trimming: 4 bases; junction bases outside the gene matches: 7. Germline V gene data show CDR1 as SGHDN and CDR2 as FVKESK. CDR3 amino acids: CASSQGQGYMYEQYF. The CDR3 nucleotides are TGTGCCAGCAGCCAGGGACAGGGTTATATGTACGAGCAGTACTTC.